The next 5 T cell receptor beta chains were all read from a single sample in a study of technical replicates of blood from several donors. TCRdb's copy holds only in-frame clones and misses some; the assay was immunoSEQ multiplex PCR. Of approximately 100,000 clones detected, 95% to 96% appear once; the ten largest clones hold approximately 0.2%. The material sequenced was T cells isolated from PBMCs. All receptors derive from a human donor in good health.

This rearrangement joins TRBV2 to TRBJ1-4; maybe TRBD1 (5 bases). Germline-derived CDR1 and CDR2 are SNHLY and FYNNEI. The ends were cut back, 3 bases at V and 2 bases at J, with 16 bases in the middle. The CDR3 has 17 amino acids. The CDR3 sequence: CASSELSGRRTNEKLFF. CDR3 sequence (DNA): TGTGCCAGCAGTGAGCTCTCAGGGAGGCGGACTAATGAAAAACTGTTTTTT.

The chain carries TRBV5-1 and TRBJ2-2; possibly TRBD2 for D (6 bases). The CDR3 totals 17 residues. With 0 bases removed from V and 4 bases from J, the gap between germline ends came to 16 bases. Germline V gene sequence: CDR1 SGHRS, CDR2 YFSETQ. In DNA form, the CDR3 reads TGCGCCAGCAGCTTGGCTGGGGGTTACGGGGGCACCGGGGAGCTGTTTTTT. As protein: CASSLAGGYGGTGELFF.

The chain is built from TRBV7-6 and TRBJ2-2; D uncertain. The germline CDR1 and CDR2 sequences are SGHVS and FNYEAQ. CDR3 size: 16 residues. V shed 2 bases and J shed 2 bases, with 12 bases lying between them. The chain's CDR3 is CASSLILGVNTGELFF. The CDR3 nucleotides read TGTGCCAGCAGCTTAATCCTCGGAGTTAACACCGGGGAGCTGTTTTTT.

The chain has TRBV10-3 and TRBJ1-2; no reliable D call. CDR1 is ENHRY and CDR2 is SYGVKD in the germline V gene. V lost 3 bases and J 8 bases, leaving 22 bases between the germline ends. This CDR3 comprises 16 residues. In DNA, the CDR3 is TGTGCCATCAGTGATCCCACCCCGACGGCCCTGAGGGGCTACACCTTC. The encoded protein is CAISDPTPTALRGYTF.

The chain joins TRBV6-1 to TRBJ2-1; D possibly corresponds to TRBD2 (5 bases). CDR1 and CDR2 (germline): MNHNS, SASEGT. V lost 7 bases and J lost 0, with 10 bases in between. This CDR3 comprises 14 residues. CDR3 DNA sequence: TGTGCCAGCACCAGGACTTACTCCTACAATGAGCAGTTCTTC. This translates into CASTRTYSYNEQFF.